A selection of T cell receptor beta chains follows, all from one sample in a study of blood T cell repertoires in COVID-19. Profiling relied on immunoSEQ multiplex PCR, and the TCRdb table lists in-frame clones only, not all of them. The repertoire has about 210,000 clones, about 90% of them found once; the top ten carry roughly 1.2%. What was sequenced was peripheral blood. The origin of the receptors is a man between 25 and 39 years old with acute or convalescent COVID-19. Both conserved end residues are part of each CDR3. D genes are given only for firm matches. The size field is filled for only some rows; it gives once, few, many or a size class.

>13|.|TRBJ2-1|once|TRBV5-5
TGTGCCAGCAGCTTGAGAGCAGGCGATGAGCAGTTCTTC
CASSLRAGDEQFF
>14|.|TRBJ2-1|.|TRBV2
TGTGCCAGCAGCGGGGTTAGCTCCTACAATGAGCAGTTCTTC
CASSGVSSYNEQFF
>16|TRBD1|TRBJ1-6|once|TRBV7-8
TGTGCCAGCAGCTCACCCCGGGGACAGGGGAATTCACCCCTCCACTTT
CASSSPRGQGNSPLHF
>18|.|TRBJ1-5|.|TRBV12-1
TGTGCCAGCAGCCCCTTTTGGGTGTCCCCGGCGATAAGGGGACCCCAGCATTTT
CASSPFWVSPAIRGPQHF
>15|TRBD2|TRBJ2-7|.|TRBV5-4
TGTGCCAGCAGCTTGCGAGGTAGCGGGAACTACGAGCAGTACTTC
CASSLRGSGNYEQYF
>16|.|TRBJ1-1|.|TRBV14
TGTGCCAGCAGCCAAGGAGGAGGACTTCTGAACACTGAAGCTTTCTTT
CASSQGGGLLNTEAFF
>16|.|TRBJ1-1|.|TRBV7-9
TGTGCCAGCAGCTTAATGGGGGGACTGCGTAACACTGAAGCTTTCTTT
CASSLMGGLRNTEAFF
>14|.|TRBJ2-1|.|TRBV11-1
TGTGCCAGCAGATTAAACAGGGTTGACAATGAGCAGTTCTTC
CASRLNRVDNEQFF
>14|.|TRBJ1-2|.|TRBV9
TGTGCCAGCAGCGTAGAGGGTCAGGGGTATGGCTACACCTTC
CASSVEGQGYGYTF
>14|.|TRBJ2-1|.|TRBV11-2
TGTGCCAGCAGCCAATCTAGCTCCTACAATGAGCAGTTCTTC
CASSQSSSYNEQFF
>15|TRBD1|TRBJ1-1|.|TRBV30
TGTGCCTGGAGCGGAGCCGGGACAGGGGGCACTGAAGCTTTCTTT
CAWSGAGTGGTEAFF
>12|.|TRBJ2-2|.|TRBV29-1
TGCAGCGTTGCCAGAAACACCGGGGAGCTGTTTTTT
CSVARNTGELFF
>16|.|TRBJ1-6|.|TRBV19
TGTGCCAGTAGCCCATCAATAGGGGGTTATAATTCACCCCTCCACTTT
CASSPSIGGYNSPLHF
>14|.|TRBJ1-6|.|TRBV3-1/TRBV3-2
TGTGCCAGCAGCCTAACAGGGAATAATTCACCCCTCCACTTT
CASSLTGNNSPLHF
>14|.|TRBJ2-3|.|TRBV7-2
TGTGCCAGCAGCTTCCTACGGAGCACAGATACGCAGTATTTT
CASSFLRSTDTQYF
>14|TRBD1|TRBJ2-7|.|TRBV28
TGTGCCAGCAGTTTAGGGACAGCCCCCTACGAGCAGTACTTC
CASSLGTAPYEQYF
>18|.|TRBJ2-7|.|TRBV4-1
TGCGCCAGCAGCCAAGCAGGACGCCGGGGTATAGCAGCCTACGAGCAGTACTTC
CASSQAGRRGIAAYEQYF
>13|.|TRBJ1-5|.|TRBV2
TGTGCCAGCAGGGCGACAGGTAAACAGCCCCAGCATTTT
CASRATGKQPQHF
>13|.|TRBJ1-6|.|TRBV10-2
TGCGCCACCTCAGGGCAGGGTGGTTCACCCCTCCACTTT
CATSGQGGSPLHF
>15|TRBD1|TRBJ1-1|once|TRBV28
TGTGCCAGCCAAGTTCAGGGGGCTAGGCACACTGAAGCTTTCTTT
CASQVQGARHTEAFF
>15|TRBD2|TRBJ2-5|.|TRBV7-6
TGTGCCAGCAGCTCACTACTAGCGTACCAAGAGACCCAGTACTTC
CASSSLLAYQETQYF
>17|TRBD1|TRBJ2-1|.|TRBV18
TGTGCCAGCTCACCATCCACAGGGGTTAGCTCCTACAATGAGCAGTTCTTC
CASSPSTGVSSYNEQFF
>14|TRBD2|TRBJ2-7|.|TRBV3-1/TRBV3-2
TGTGCCAGCAGCCATGGGGGAGGGACCTACGAGCAGTACTTC
CASSHGGGTYEQYF
>15|TRBD2|TRBJ2-3|.|TRBV3-1/TRBV3-2
TGTGCCAGCAGCACCCCGACTAGCGGGAAAGTTGGGCAGTATTTT
CASSTPTSGKVGQYF
>19|TRBD1|TRBJ2-7|.|TRBV5-5
TGTGCCAGCAGCTTGGAGGGGGACAGGGGGTCACTTCCTGCCTACGAGCAGTACTTC
CASSLEGDRGSLPAYEQYF
>16|.|TRBJ1-5|few|TRBV28
TGTGCCAGCAGTTTGGTAGGAGACAGGTTCAATCAGCCCCAGCATTTT
CASSLVGDRFNQPQHF
>15|.|TRBJ2-6|.|TRBV5-1
TGCGCCAGCAGCTCGGACATCTCTGGGGCCAACGTCCTGACTTTC
CASSSDISGANVLTF
>12|.|TRBJ2-2|.|TRBV6-2/TRBV6-3
TGTGCCAGCAGTCTCAGCACCGGGGAGCTGTTTTTT
CASSLSTGELFF
>14|.|TRBJ1-1|.|TRBV19
TGTGCCAGTAGTACGAGGACACTGAACACTGAAGCTTTCTTT
CASSTRTLNTEAFF
>14|TRBD1|TRBJ2-2|.|TRBV19
TGTGCCAGTAGTTCCCGGACAGGTTGGGGGGAGCTGTTTTTT
CASSSRTGWGELFF
>17|TRBD2|TRBJ2-3|.|TRBV4-1
TGCGCCAGCAGCCAAGATGGGGTAGCGGGACCCACAGATACGCAGTATTTT
CASSQDGVAGPTDTQYF
>15|TRBD1|TRBJ1-3|once|TRBV15
TGTGCCACCAGCAGAGCACCGGGACAGGGCGACACCATATATTTT
CATSRAPGQGDTIYF
>13|.|TRBJ1-2|.|TRBV28
TGTGCCAGCAGTCGCGACAGGTACTATGGCTACACCTTC
CASSRDRYYGYTF
>14|TRBD1|TRBJ1-6|.|TRBV19
TGTGCCAGTAGTGGGACAGGGACGAATTCACCCCTCCACTTT
CASSGTGTNSPLHF
>13|.|TRBJ2-2|.|TRBV6-5
TGTGCCAGCAATCCCCGGGGGTTCGGGGAGCTGTTTTTT
CASNPRGFGELFF
>15|.|TRBJ2-5|.|TRBV28
TGTGCCAGCAGTTTATTAGGTCGACGGGTGGAGACCCAGTACTTC
CASSLLGRRVETQYF
>13|.|TRBJ2-3|.|TRBV7-6
TGTGCCAGCAGCTTATTCCACGCGGATACGCAGTATTTT
CASSLFHADTQYF
>15|TRBD2|TRBJ2-7|.|TRBV7-3
TGTGCCAGCAGCGAAACCGGGACTAGCTTCTACGAGCAGTACTTC
CASSETGTSFYEQYF
>13|.|TRBJ1-2|.|TRBV6-5
TGTGCCAGCAGTTACTCCGGGCCCAGGGACTACACCTTC
CASSYSGPRDYTF
>15|TRBD2|TRBJ2-7|.|TRBV5-1
TGCGCCAGCAGCAAAGGGACGGGAGGCATCTACGAGCAGTACTTC
CASSKGTGGIYEQYF
>14|.|TRBJ2-3|few|TRBV27
TGTGCCAGCAATCGGCTGGACGGGAGATTGACGCAGTATTTT
CASNRLDGRLTQYF
>14|.|TRBJ1-5|.|TRBV25-1
TGTGCCAGCAGCCGGGGATCGGCCGGGAAGCCCCAGCATTTT
CASSRGSAGKPQHF
>14|TRBD2|TRBJ2-7|.|TRBV19
TGTGCCAGTAGTGTCAGACTAGCGGGGGACGAGCAGTACTTC
CASSVRLAGDEQYF
>14|.|TRBJ1-6|.|TRBV3-1/TRBV3-2
TGTGCCAGCAGCCACCACTCCTATAATTCACCCCTCCACTTT
CASSHHSYNSPLHF
>13|.|TRBJ2-5|.|TRBV2
TGTGCCAGCAGTTCAGAGAGCGGGGAGACCCAGTACTTC
CASSSESGETQYF
>17|TRBD1|TRBJ1-5|.|TRBV12-5
TGTGCTAGTGCCAAGGACAGGAGTATTTATAGCAATCAGCCCCAGCATTTT
CASAKDRSIYSNQPQHF
>15|.|TRBJ2-1|.|TRBV6-6
TGTGCCAGCAGTCAAGCGACAGGCTCCTACAATGAGCAGTTCTTC
CASSQATGSYNEQFF
>13|.|TRBJ1-5|.|TRBV27
TGTGCCAGCAGTTTACATAGCAATCAGCCCCAGCATTTT
CASSLHSNQPQHF
>15|TRBD2|TRBJ2-3|.|TRBV5-1
TGCGCCAGCAGCTTGGTAGCGGGGGGGCCAAATACGCAGTATTTT
CASSLVAGGPNTQYF
>18|TRBD1|TRBJ1-6|.|TRBV19
TGTGCCAGTAGTACCAATACAGGGGGCCCGTCCTATAATTCACCCCTCCACTTT
CASSTNTGGPSYNSPLHF
>15|.|TRBJ1-2|.|TRBV3-1/TRBV3-2
TGTGCCAGCAGCCAAGCCCAGATACCTAACTATGGCTACACCTTC
CASSQAQIPNYGYTF
>13|.|TRBJ2-5|once|TRBV10-2
TGCGCCAGCAGTGTAAGAGGGAAGGAGACCCAGTACTTC
CASSVRGKETQYF
>16|.|TRBJ2-3|.|TRBV4-1
TGCGCCAGCAGCACAGCCGGGGGTGCGAGGGTACATACGCAGTATTTT
CASSTAGGARVHTQYF
>12|.|TRBJ1-1|.|TRBV29-1
TGCAGCGTTGAAGTTCAGAACACTGAAGCTTTCTTT
CSVEVQNTEAFF
>15|.|TRBJ2-5|once|TRBV28
TGTGCCAGCAGTCCCCTACAGGGAGGGATTGGGACCCAGTACTTC
CASSPLQGGIGTQYF
>15|.|TRBJ2-3|.|TRBV28
TGTGCCAGCAGTTTTTGGTCGCGCTCCACAGATACGCAGTATTTT
CASSFWSRSTDTQYF
>13|TRBD1|TRBJ1-1|.|TRBV11-3
TGTGCCAGCAGCTTGACAGGGGTCACTGAAGCTTTCTTT
CASSLTGVTEAFF